The entry below describes one T cell receptor (beta chain). The target antigen is unknown. These data come from a study of response to subunit inactivated influenza vaccine. Broader study findings: It was suggested by the authors that few new T cells are recruited by each seasonal influenza vaccination.

This CDR3 is 17 amino acids long. V was pared by 6 bases and J by 3 bases, with 13 bases of the junction left unmatched. From germline, CDR1 is MNHEY and CDR2 SVGEGT. MiXCR was run by TCRdb on the RT-PCR reads, yielding one entry per CDR3 protein. Among about 500,000 distinct CDR3 sequences, under 15% were seen once, and the ten largest hold around 12%. The receptor was isolated from a middle-aged man who received an inactivated influenza vaccine. The material was PBMCs from blood, obtained 40 to 50 days after vaccination. The rearrangement uses TRBV6-2 or TRBV6-3 and TRBJ2-1, with TRBD2 identical over 8 bases. The CDR3 loop is CASRTESLADIYNEQFF. The CDR3 DNA follows: TGTGCCAGCAGAACAGAATCACTAGCGGACATCTACAATGAGCAGTTCTTC.